The 21 T cell receptor beta chains listed next were all sequenced from one sample in a study of blood T cells in healthy people across ages. A second 7 to 11 cycle PCR used barcoded and J-beta primers. TCRdb analysed the 5' RACE reads with MiXCR anew, one entry per CDR3 protein. Among some 880,000 distinct CDR3 sequences, around 36% were seen once, and the ten largest hold 13%. The specimen sequenced was blood. The receptor set was obtained from a man between 18 and 29 years old in good health.

The chain links TRBV3-1 to TRBJ1-5, with TRBD1 identical over 8 bases. The length of the CDR3 is 14 residues. CDR1 is LGHDT, CDR2 YNNKEL, per germline (reference sequence). Trimming cost V 8 bases and J 5 bases; bases outside gene matches: 8. The CDR3 here is CASPEPGQDQPQHF. Written as DNA, the CDR3 is TGTGCCAGCCCAGAGCCGGGACAGGATCAGCCCCAGCATTTT.

As concerns this clonotype: A read error is possible here, since a much larger clone lies one base away. The J gene is TRBJ2-1, the V gene TRBV12-3 or TRBV12-4, with 13 bases fitting TRBD2. CDR3 length: 14 residues. After removal of 5 bases from V and 7 bases from J, the junction contained 2 bases not matched to a gene. The CDR3 region is CASSGTSGKNEQFF. The CDR3, as DNA: TGTGCCAGCAGTGGGACTAGCGGGAAAAATGAGCAGTTCTTC.

Concerning this clonotype itself: A read error is possible here, since a much larger clone lies one base away. V and J are TRBV29-1 and TRBJ2-5, with D perhaps TRBD1 (6 bases). There are 13 residues in the CDR3. Germline CDR1 and CDR2: SQVTM and ANQGSEA. V lost 4 bases and J 5 bases, leaving 14 bases between the germline ends. The CDR3, as DNA: TGCAGCGTTGTAGTTGGGCAGGGGGAGACCCAGTACTTC. This codes for CSVVVGQGETQYF.

The chain is built from TRBV20-1 and TRBJ2-7; TRBD1 agrees at 8 bases. Per the germline V gene, CDR1 is DFQATT and CDR2 is SNEGSKA (reference sequence). The CDR3 covers 16 residues. The V gene end was trimmed by 4 bases and the J gene end by 0 bases; junction bases not matched to a gene: 11. CDR3 loop: CSAIPDPGQVSYEQYF. The CDR3 DNA reads as TGCAGTGCTATCCCCGACCCGGGACAGGTCTCCTACGAGCAGTACTTC.

At least ten counts were recorded for this clonotype. V is TRBV4-1 and J is TRBJ1-2; D unclear. V lost 0 bases, J lost 4 bases, and 6 bases lay in between. The CDR3 contains 13 residues. From germline, CDR1 is MGHRA and CDR2 YSYEKL. The CDR3 sequence: CASSQEPAYGYTF. The CDR3 bases are TGCGCCAGCAGCCAAGAACCGGCCTATGGCTACACCTTC.

This clonotype was seen once. This rearrangement joins TRBV4-3 to TRBJ2-5; D might be TRBD2 (5 bases). Matching the DNA end better, TRBJ2-1 makes the J call doubtful. The CDR3 runs 15 residues. Looked up from germline, CDR1 is LGHNA and CDR2 is YSLEER. CDR3 region: CASSQDRWSGETQFF. In nucleotides, the CDR3 is TGCGCCAGCAGCCAAGATCGTTGGAGCGGAGAGACCCAGTTCTTC.

The gene calls are TRBV5-1 and TRBJ2-7, with 7 bases that match TRBD1. Germline-derived CDR1 and CDR2 are SGHRS and YFSETQ. V shed 4 bases and J 4 bases; nucleotides not matched to a gene: 11. The CDR3 runs 15 residues. CDR3 protein: CASSPLWDSLYEQYF. CDR3 DNA sequence: TGCGCCAGCAGCCCCCTGTGGGACAGCCTATACGAGCAGTACTTC.

The V call is TRBV19, the J call TRBJ1-1, with D maybe TRBD1 (5 bases). The V gene lost 5 bases and the J gene lost 6 bases, with 16 bases spanning the gap. The CDR3 is 14 residues long. Germline CDR1 reads LNHDA; CDR2 reads SQIVND (reference sequence). The CDR3 nucleotides read TGTGCCAGTAGTTACGGGACCTCTCCCGCTGAAGCTTTCTTT. Protein product: CASSYGTSPAEAFF.

This clonotype was counted a few times. The chain recombines TRBV5-1 with TRBJ1-2; no clear D gene. Germline CDR1 and CDR2: SGHRS and YFSETQ. The CDR3 totals 15 residues. With 2 bases removed from V and 4 bases from J, the gap between germline ends came to 15 bases. CDR3 sequence reads: CASSLASRQTYGYTF. DNA of the CDR3: TGCGCCAGCAGCTTAGCATCCCGGCAGACCTATGGCTACACCTTC. The variable domain in full, with the rest retrieved from reference TRBV5-1 and TRBJ1-2, is KAGVTQTPRYLIKTRGQQVTLSCSPISGHRSVSWYQQTPGQGLQFLFEYFSETQRNKGNFPGRFSGRQFSNSRSEMNVSTLELGDSALYLCASSLASRQTYGYTFGSGTRLTVV.

Points on this clonotype: This may stem from a read error, because a much larger clone lies one nucleotide away. The chain couples TRBV4-3 to TRBJ2-7, with 8 bases lining up with TRBD2. The CDR3 extends over 17 amino acids. Germline V gives CDR1 LGHNA, CDR2 YSLEER. In DNA form, the CDR3 reads TGCGCCAGCAACCAAGAATCTGGTAGCGGGGAAGCCTACGAGCAGTACTTC. This encodes CASNQESGSGEAYEQYF.

This clonotype was recorded only once. The chain combines TRBV7-2 with TRBJ2-1; perhaps TRBD2 as D (6 bases). The CDR3 loop spans 15 amino acids. CDR1 and CDR2 from the germline V gene are SGHTA and FQGNSA. Trimming stripped 5 bases from V and 10 bases from J, with 21 bases between. The CDR3 sequence is CASSVSGTYSYEQFF. The CDR3 nucleotides are TGTGCCAGCAGCGTTTCCGGGACTTACTCCTACGAGCAGTTCTTC.

This clonotype has just a few counts. The chain joins TRBV6-5 to TRBJ1-5, with unresolved D. V dropped 5 bases and J dropped 6 bases, with 14 bases sitting between them. The CDR3 is 14 amino acids. Germline CDR1 MNHEY, CDR2 SVGAGI. CDR3 region: CASSPGAFSQPQHF. CDR3 nucleotides: TGTGCCAGCAGTCCCGGCGCTTTTAGTCAGCCCCAGCATTTT.

Turning to this clonotype: The conserved phenylalanine or tryptophan is not found at the CDR3 terminus, so this likely reflects a read error. This sequence joins TRBV15 and TRBJ2-1; 10 nucleotides align to TRBD2. Germline V gene data show CDR1 as LNHNV and CDR2 as YYDKDF (reference sequence). Germline trimming cut 5 bases from V and 6 bases from J; bases unmatched to any gene: 7. This CDR3 has 15 amino acids. This CDR3 reads CATSLRTSGSNEQFV. As DNA, the CDR3 is TGTGCCACCAGCCTCAGGACTAGCGGAAGCAATGAGCAGTTCGTC.

A word on this clonotype: Since a much larger clone is just one base distant, this may be a read error. The chain links TRBV5-1 to TRBJ2-3; TRBD1 agrees at 10 bases. This CDR3 region has 17 residues. Germline V gene data show CDR1 as SGHRS and CDR2 as YFSETQ. The CDR3 nucleotides are TGCGCCAACAGCGCGCTGACCCGACAGGGGGCAACAGATACGCAGTATTTT. Encoded protein: CANSALTRQGATDTQYF.

On this clonotype: A much larger clone differs from this one at a single base, so this may be a read error. The CDR3 nucleotides are TGTGCCAGAAGCCACGGTAACACTGAAGCTTTCTTT. Protein sequence: CARSHGNTEAFF. The rearrangement joins TRBV7-2 to TRBJ1-1, with no clear D. This CDR3 comprises 12 residues. Germline CDR1 reads SGHTA; CDR2 reads FQGNSA. V lost 9 bases, J lost 2 bases, and 10 bases lay in between.

V and J are TRBV6-5 and TRBJ2-7, with D possibly being TRBD1 (5 bases). Looked up from germline, CDR1 is MNHEY and CDR2 is SVGAGI. V was shortened by 11 bases and J by 1 base, with 24 bases between the two germline ends. The CDR3 covers 16 residues. In DNA form, the CDR3 reads TGTGCCGCCCCCGACAGTGAGAGTACGATATCCTACGAGCAGTACTTC. It codes for CAAPDSESTISYEQYF.

The V call is TRBV7-2, the J call TRBJ2-1; 7 bases match TRBD1. Per germline, CDR1 SGHTA and CDR2 FQGNSA. The trim removed 5 bases at V and 0 bases at J, leaving 13 bases unmatched. The CDR3 is 18 amino acids. CDR3 residues: CASSTGQTLRSSYNEQFF. For the CDR3, the DNA is TGTGCCAGCAGCACGGGACAGACCCTACGGAGCTCCTACAATGAGCAGTTCTTC.

This sequence joins TRBV4-3 and TRBJ2-1; D unclear. The J call could be wrong; TRBJ2-7 is a better fit for the DNA end. This CDR3 is 18 amino acids long. Looked up from germline, CDR1 is LGHNA and CDR2 is YSLEER. Here the CDR3 DNA reads TGCGCCAGCAGCCAATTCATCCCATCGAGGCCCCCCTACAATGAGCAGTACTTC. As protein: CASSQFIPSRPPYNEQYF.

This chain joins TRBV4-3 and TRBJ2-1, with 12 bases fitting TRBD2. There are 17 residues in the CDR3. Germline V gene lookup returns CDR1 LGHNA and CDR2 YSLEER. After removal of 0 bases from V and 8 bases from J, the junction contained 8 bases not matched to a gene. DNA of the CDR3: TGCGCCAGCAGCCAAGATCCTAGCGGGGGGGCGGTGGATGAGCAGTTCTTC. Protein: CASSQDPSGGAVDEQFF.

V and J are TRBV12-3 or TRBV12-4 and TRBJ1-4, with D uncertain. V lost 3 bases and J 4 bases, leaving 15 bases between the germline ends. This CDR3 region has 16 residues. The CDR3 loop is CASSLTVGNLNEKLFF. CDR3 in DNA: TGTGCCAGCAGTTTGACCGTGGGCAACCTTAATGAAAAACTGTTTTTT.

The rearrangement links TRBV4-3 to TRBJ2-3; D is unclear. This CDR3 spans 16 amino acids. The V end lost 4 bases, the J end lost 1 base, and 15 bases lay between the germline ends. Germline V CDR1 and CDR2: LGHNA, YSLEER. CDR3 in DNA: TGCGCCAGCAGCCGCGGTCAGTTTTCCGGCACAGATACGCAGTATTTT. This codes for CASSRGQFSGTDTQYF.